Shown below are 21 T cell receptor beta chains from a single sample sequenced in a study of shared clonotypes between healthy human individuals. The assay was immunoSEQ multiplex PCR, and TCRdb's table has in-frame clones only and misses some. The table has about 680,000 clones, less than 85% seen once; the top ten hold approximately 1.6%. The sample comprised memory CD4+ T cells sorted from blood. Subset denoted: CD45RA-negative fraction. The origin of the receptors is a woman younger than 45 in good health.

About this clone itself: At one boundary the junction diverges from the germline segment, which might be a read error. J is TRBJ2-1 and V is TRBV2, with 7 positions matching TRBD1. Germline V lookup: CDR1 SNHLY, CDR2 FYNNEI. The CDR3 spans 15 residues. CDR3 nucleotides: TGTGCCAGCAGTGAAGGGGGACAGCCCTACTATGAGCAGTTCTTC. This codes for CASSEGGQPYYEQFF.

This chain joins TRBV19 and TRBJ1-6; 11 bases align to TRBD1. The CDR3 runs 14 residues. From germline, CDR1 is LNHDA and CDR2 SQIVND (reference sequence). The V segment lost 5 bases and the J segment 8 bases; nucleotides outside the gene matches: 2. CDR3: CASSLDRGHSPLHF. The DNA for the CDR3 is TGTGCCAGTAGTTTGGACAGGGGGCATTCACCCCTCCACTTT.

This clone was observed a handful of times. The chain has TRBV28 and TRBJ1-5; possible D gene TRBD1, 6 bases. V gave up 6 bases and J gave up 9 bases, with 15 bases separating them. Germline-derived CDR1 and CDR2 are MDHEN and SYDVKM. This CDR3 has 13 amino acids. DNA of the CDR3: TGTGCCAGCAGGGGGGGCCAGGGTCCGCCCCAGCATTTT. Residues: CASRGGQGPPQHF.

The rearrangement uses TRBV7-8 and TRBJ2-5; TRBD1 is a possible D gene (6 bases). The CDR3 runs to 15 residues. Germline V gene data show CDR1 as SGHVS and CDR2 as FQNEAQ. V gave up 5 bases and J gave up 4 bases, with 17 bases separating them. CDR3 DNA: TGTGCCAGCAGCCGCTGGACAGTAGGTGGAGAGACCCAGTACTTC. Translation gives CASSRWTVGGETQYF.

The chain combines TRBV10-1 with TRBJ1-5, with D unresolved. CDR3 length: 16 residues. Germline CDR1 WNHNN, CDR2 SYGVQD (reference sequence). The germline V and J ends were trimmed by 2 bases and 0 bases, with 11 bases remaining between them. CDR3 sequence (DNA): TGCGCCAGCAGTGAGGTCGGGAATCATAGCAATCAGCCCCAGCATTTT. Encoded protein: CASSEVGNHSNQPQHF.

The chain couples TRBV9 to TRBJ2-5, with D possibly TRBD2 on 6 matching bases. The V gene's germline CDR1 is SGDLS and CDR2 YYNGEE. Trimming shortened V by 4 bases and J by 5 bases, and 18 bases separated the two germline ends. The length of the CDR3 is 15 residues. CDR3 in amino acids: CASSFSGYPGETQYF. The CDR3 region has the DNA TGTGCCAGCAGCTTCAGCGGGTATCCCGGGGAGACCCAGTACTTC.

The rearrangement joins TRBV5-1 to TRBJ2-5; weak D call: TRBD2 (6 bases). The germline gives CDR1 SGHRS, CDR2 YFSETQ. The V end was cut by 2 bases, the J end by 4 bases, with 15 bases between. The CDR3 has 15 amino acids. CDR3 coding DNA: TGCGCCAGCAGCTTAGGCGGGGAGGTCGCAGAGACCCAGTACTTC. This sequence encodes CASSLGGEVAETQYF.

The chain has TRBV5-3 and TRBJ1-1; D is possibly TRBD1 (5 bases). TRBV5-3 is filed as an ORF, its function uncertain. Trimming took 0 bases from V and 8 from J, leaving 20 bases between them. CDR3 length: 16 amino acids. The CDR3 here is CARSLVGTAASGEAFF. In DNA form, the CDR3 reads TGTGCCAGAAGCTTGGTCGGGACCGCCGCCTCTGGGGAAGCTTTCTTT.

The V call is TRBV18, the J call TRBJ2-7; possibly TRBD1 for D (5 bases). Per germline, CDR1 KGHSH and CDR2 LQKENI. CDR3 length: 15 amino acids. Deletions cut 2 bases from V and 0 bases from J, with 11 bases between. The CDR3 region is CASSPFDSYSYEQYF. The CDR3 DNA reads TGTGCCAGCTCACCATTTGACAGCTACTCCTACGAGCAGTACTTC.

CDR3 residues: CASSLAGQNTEAFF. CDR3 DNA: TGTGCCAGCAGCTTGGCCGGACAGAACACTGAAGCTTTCTTT. This chain joins TRBV5-8 and TRBJ1-1; D is perhaps TRBD1 (5 bases). The CDR3 sequence is 14 residues long. V was shortened by 0 bases and J by 1 base, with 7 bases between the two germline ends. Germline V gives CDR1 SGHTS, CDR2 YDEGEE.

V gene TRBV11-2 combines with J gene TRBJ2-7, with D unresolved. The CDR3 is 13 residues long. In germline, CDR1 is SGHAT, CDR2 FQNNGV. V lost 1 base and J lost 7, with 11 bases in between. CDR3 sequence: CASSLAPPTEQYF. As DNA, the CDR3 is TGTGCCAGCAGCTTAGCCCCGCCGACAGAGCAGTACTTC.

J is TRBJ1-2 and V is TRBV27, with D unclear. The germline V gene encodes CDR1 MNHEY and CDR2 SMNVEV (reference sequence). This CDR3 has 12 residues. Trimming left V 5 bases short and J 7 bases short, with 11 bases between. The CDR3 sequence is CASSRKSGGYTF. The CDR3 DNA reads TGTGCCAGCAGTCGAAAATCCGGTGGCTACACCTTC.

The genes are TRBV10-1 and TRBJ1-5, with 10 bases identical to TRBD1. Germline CDR1 reads WNHNN; CDR2 reads SYGVQD (reference sequence). Losses at the gene ends were 3 bases for V and 1 base for J; bases not matched to a gene: 18. The CDR3 totals 21 residues. CDR3 protein: CASSEGFRDRGLVFSNQPQHF. The CDR3 DNA reads as TGCGCCAGCAGTGAAGGTTTTAGGGACAGGGGTTTAGTGTTCAGCAATCAGCCCCAGCATTTT.

J is TRBJ2-1 and V is TRBV10-1; TRBD2 matches 14 bases. This CDR3 comprises 17 residues. J lost 10 bases, V lost 3 bases, and 11 bases had no gene match. Germline-derived CDR1 and CDR2 are WNHNN and SYGVQD (reference sequence). The CDR3 coding sequence is TGCGCCAGCAGTGAAAGGCCCGGGACTAGCGGGAGTCGGGAGCAGTTCTTC. Its protein product is CASSERPGTSGSREQFF.

The gene calls are TRBV5-4 and TRBJ2-4; D possibly corresponds to TRBD1 (6 bases). The CDR3 is made up of 13 amino acids. CDR1 is SGHNT and CDR2 is YYREEE in the germline V gene (reference sequence). V lost 5 bases to trimming and J lost 9 bases, with 15 bases between them. CDR3 sequence: CASSRAGEGIQYF. CDR3 nucleotides: TGTGCCAGCAGTCGGGCAGGGGAAGGCATTCAGTACTTC.

This chain links TRBV11-2 with TRBJ2-1; D not certain. The CDR3 contains 15 residues. V was pared by 8 bases and J by 7 bases, with 21 bases between. Germline V gene sequence: CDR1 SGHAT, CDR2 FQNNGV. The DNA for the CDR3 is TGTGCCAGCCGAGTTGGGCTAGGTATATTAAATGAGCAGTTCTTC. This translates into CASRVGLGILNEQFF.

The CDR3 protein is CASSEVETQYF. As DNA, the CDR3 is TGTGCCAGCAGTGAAGTTGAGACCCAGTACTTC. This chain links TRBV6-5 with TRBJ2-5; D remains unclear. Looked up from germline, CDR1 is MNHEY and CDR2 is SVGAGI. The CDR3 is 11 amino acids. V was trimmed by 5 bases and J by 5 bases, leaving 6 bases between them.

This chain joins TRBV4-1 and TRBJ2-3; 10 nucleotides align to TRBD2. V was pared by 4 bases and J by 4 bases, with 8 bases of the junction left unmatched. The CDR3 totals 16 residues. Looked up from germline, CDR1 is MGHRA and CDR2 is YSYEKL. The CDR3 DNA is TGCGCCAGCAGCCTTCAAGCGGGAGGGTACCCAGATACGCAGTATTTT. It encodes CASSLQAGGYPDTQYF.

This clone showed up just a few times. V gene TRBV30 combines with J gene TRBJ2-3; 8 bases align to TRBD2. This CDR3 comprises 14 residues. From germline, CDR1 is GTSNPN and CDR2 SVGIG (reference sequence). V gave up 7 bases and J gave up 5 bases; unmatched junction bases: 11. The CDR3 coding sequence is TGTGCCTACTGTCCGGGAGGGCCCGGAGATACGCAGTATTTT. Translated, it gives CAYCPGGPGDTQYF.

This clone was seen at least ten times. The chain combines TRBV15 with TRBJ1-4, with a tentative D call TRBD1 (6 bases). Germline assignment: CDR1 LNHNV and CDR2 YYDKDF (reference sequence). This CDR3 spans 14 amino acids. Trimming left V 0 bases short and J 5 bases short, with 7 bases between. CDR3 in DNA: TGTGCCACCAGCAGAGACAGGGGAAATGAAAAACTGTTTTTT. Its translation is CATSRDRGNEKLFF. The whole variable domain, remainder taken from reference TRBV15 and TRBJ1-4, is DAMVIQNPRYQVTQFGKPVTLSCSQTLNHNVMYWYQQKSSQAPKLLFHYYDKDFNNEADTPDNFQSRRPNTSFCFLDIRSPGLGDTAMYLCATSRDRGNEKLFFGSGTQLSVL.

The chain carries TRBV10-2 and TRBJ2-7, with 7 positions matching TRBD2. The CDR3 totals 16 residues. J lost 1 base, V lost 5 bases, and 11 bases had no gene match. From germline, CDR1 is WSHSY and CDR2 SAAADI. CDR3 coding DNA: TGCGCCAGCAGTAAGTTTCCACGGCGGGGGTCCTACGAGCAGTACTTC. Translating it yields CASSKFPRRGSYEQYF.